Shown below are 30 T cell receptor beta chains from a single sample sequenced in a study of shared T cell receptors in the human thymus. TCRdb's copy holds only in-frame clones and misses some; the assay was immunoSEQ multiplex PCR. The sample has around 730,000 clones; approximately 83% are singletons. These data are also associated with another study on human thymus T cells.

Sequencing input: thymocytes. Receptor source: a girl under three years old with a congenital heart defect.

In this sample, this clone turned up once. The chain combines TRBV27 with TRBJ1-2, with 7 bases that match TRBD1. CDR1 is MNHEY, CDR2 SMNVEV, per germline (reference sequence). This CDR3 region has 14 residues. Trimming took 0 bases from V and 4 from J; bases not matched to a gene: 2. The CDR3 nucleotides are TGTGCCAGCAGTTTATCGACAGGGAGCTATGGCTACACCTTC. As protein: CASSLSTGSYGYTF.

V and J are TRBV7-2 and TRBJ2-1; no reliable D call. V gave up 2 bases and J gave up 0 bases, with 11 bases separating them. This CDR3 has 16 amino acids. Germline CDR1 is SGHTA and CDR2 is FQGNSA. Written as DNA, the CDR3 is TGTGCCAGCAGCTTACGAAACAGCAGCTCCTACAATGAGCAGTTCTTC. It yields the protein CASSLRNSSSYNEQFF. The whole variable domain, filled in from reference TRBV7-2 and TRBJ2-1, reads GAGVSQSPSNKVTEKGKDVELRCDPISGHTALYWYRQSLGQGLEFLIYFQGNSAPDKSGLPSDRFSAERTGGSVSTLTIQRTQQEDSAVYLCASSLRNSSSYNEQFFGPGTRLTVL.

J is TRBJ1-1 and V is TRBV2; 8 nucleotides line up with TRBD1. The CDR3 loop spans 15 amino acids. Per the germline V gene, CDR1 is SNHLY and CDR2 is FYNNEI. V trimming: 8 bases; J trimming: 5 bases; junction bases outside the gene matches: 13. CDR3 residues: CASPYPTGGGTEAFF. CDR3 sequence (DNA): TGTGCCAGCCCATACCCTACAGGGGGAGGGACTGAAGCTTTCTTT.

The rearrangement links TRBV28 to TRBJ1-2; D is uncertain. The CDR3 is made up of 14 amino acids. CDR1 MDHEN and CDR2 SYDVKM come from the germline V gene. V was pared by 3 bases and J by 2 bases, with 10 bases between. CDR3 in amino acids: CASSLGRLNYGYTF. The CDR3 nucleotides are TGTGCCAGCAGTTTGGGCAGATTGAACTATGGCTACACCTTC.

CDR3 DNA sequence: TGTGCCAGCAGCGTAGCGGGGGGAGACTCCTACGAGCAGTACTTC. Its protein is CASSVAGGDSYEQYF. The chain is built from TRBV9 and TRBJ2-7; TRBD2 matches 7 bases. This CDR3 region has 15 residues. In germline, CDR1 is SGDLS, CDR2 YYNGEE. Trimming removed 0 bases from V and 0 bases from J; junction bases left unmatched: 3.

V is TRBV15 and J is TRBJ1-1, with unresolved D. V gave up 5 bases and J gave up 2 bases, with 9 bases separating them. This CDR3 is 13 amino acids long. From germline, CDR1 is LNHNV and CDR2 YYDKDF (reference sequence). The CDR3 spells CATSRLANTEAFF. The CDR3 nucleotides are TGTGCCACCAGCCGGTTAGCTAACACTGAAGCTTTCTTT. Supplemented by reference TRBV15 and TRBJ1-1, the full variable domain reads DAMVIQNPRYQVTQFGKPVTLSCSQTLNHNVMYWYQQKSSQAPKLLFHYYDKDFNNEADTPDNFQSRRPNTSFCFLDIRSPGLGDTAMYLCATSRLANTEAFFGQGTRLTVV.

The chain couples TRBV28 to TRBJ1-1; D uncertain. The CDR3 is 18 amino acids. Trimming shortened V by 0 bases and J by 4 bases, and 21 bases separated the two germline ends. Germline-derived CDR1 and CDR2 are MDHEN and SYDVKM. The CDR3: CASSLCYKSKPGGTEAFF. The CDR3, as DNA: TGTGCCAGCAGTTTATGTTATAAAAGCAAACCGGGAGGCACTGAAGCTTTCTTT. Complete variable domain (other parts from reference TRBV28 and TRBJ1-1): DVKVTQSSRYLVKRTGEKVFLECVQDMDHENMFWYRQDPGLGLRLIYFSYDVKMKEKGDIPEGYSVSREKKERFSLILESASTNQTSMYLCASSLCYKSKPGGTEAFFGQGTRLTVV.

A few counts support this clone. This chain connects TRBV19 to TRBJ2-5; 14 positions match TRBD2. The CDR3 extends over 18 amino acids. V was pared by 4 bases and J by 1 base, with 8 bases of the junction left unmatched. From germline, CDR1 is LNHDA and CDR2 SQIVND (reference sequence). The CDR3 is CASSRAGLAGGPQETQYF. DNA of the CDR3: TGTGCCAGTAGTAGGGCAGGACTAGCGGGGGGTCCCCAAGAGACCCAGTACTTC.

This sequence joins TRBV6-5 and TRBJ1-5, with TRBD1 matching over 8 bases. V gave up 5 bases and J gave up 4 bases; unmatched junction bases: 4. Germline V gene lookup returns CDR1 MNHEY and CDR2 SVGAGI. CDR3 length: 14 amino acids. This CDR3 is CASSRTGRNQPQHF. Written as DNA, the CDR3 is TGTGCCAGCAGTCGGACAGGGCGAAATCAGCCCCAGCATTTT.

CDR3 region: CASTPGQGEKLFF. CDR3 nucleotides: TGCGCCAGCACCCCGGGGCAGGGGGAAAAACTGTTTTTT. The rearrangement uses TRBV4-3 and TRBJ1-4; maybe TRBD1 (6 bases). V lost 7 bases and J lost 8, with 14 bases in between. The CDR3 length is 13 residues. CDR1 LGHNA and CDR2 YSLEER come from the germline V gene.

V gene TRBV10-1 combines with J gene TRBJ2-7; D perhaps matches TRBD1 (6 bases). In germline, CDR1 is WNHNN, CDR2 SYGVQD (reference sequence). With 1 base removed from V and 2 bases from J, the gap between germline ends came to 12 bases. This CDR3 has 15 amino acids. CDR3: CASSELGQRPYEQYF. The CDR3 DNA reads as TGCGCCAGCAGTGAGTTAGGACAGCGACCCTACGAGCAGTACTTC.

This sequence joins TRBV29-1 and TRBJ1-2, with D hard to call. Between the trimmed V and J ends, which lost 6 bases and 4 bases, there was a span of 12 bases. The V gene's germline CDR1 is SQVTM and CDR2 ANQGSEA. The CDR3 loop spans 12 amino acids. This CDR3 reads CSVVRTVYGYTF. The CDR3 nucleotides read TGCAGCGTCGTGCGCACCGTCTATGGCTACACCTTC.

This clone appeared a few times. The V and J genes are TRBV6-1 and TRBJ2-7; TRBD2 agrees at 8 bases. The CDR3 is 15 amino acids. From germline, CDR1 is MNHNS and CDR2 SASEGT. Germline trimming cut 7 bases from V and 4 bases from J; bases unmatched to any gene: 12. For the CDR3, the DNA is TGTGCCAGCACCAAGGAGCGGGGGCCACAATACGAGCAGTACTTC. Protein sequence: CASTKERGPQYEQYF.

V gene TRBV7-9 combines with J gene TRBJ2-7, with no clear D. There are 13 residues in the CDR3. V was clipped by 5 bases and J by 5 bases, with 13 bases between them. Germline loops: CDR1 SEHNR, CDR2 FQNEAQ (reference sequence). CDR3 bases: TGTGCCAGCAGCGAGAACGACACCCACGAGCAGTACTTC. The encoded protein is CASSENDTHEQYF.

V and J are TRBV2 and TRBJ1-2; tentative D call: TRBD1 (5 bases). CDR3 size: 13 residues. The V and J ends lost 10 bases and 0 bases respectively, with 12 bases between them. Germline lookup yields CDR1 SNHLY and CDR2 FYNNEI. CDR3 in amino acids: CANKRGPNYGYTF. For the CDR3, the DNA is TGTGCCAACAAAAGGGGCCCTAACTATGGCTACACCTTC.

Comment on this clone: Other nucleotide sequences in the sample specify the same CDR3. The CDR3 spells CASSLGGGEKLFF. In nucleotides, the CDR3 is TGTGCCAGCAGCTTAGGGGGGGGTGAAAAACTGTTTTTT. V is TRBV5-6 and J is TRBJ1-4, with TRBD1 as a possible D gene (6 bases). V lost 2 bases and J 7 bases, leaving 9 bases between the germline ends. Germline values: CDR1 SGHDT, CDR2 YYEEEE. CDR3 length equals 13 residues.

The V gene is TRBV12-2, the J gene TRBJ2-7; the tabulated D call, TRBD2, remains unverified against the DNA. TRBV12-2 is termed a pseudogene. This CDR3 is 20 amino acids long. In DNA form, the CDR3 reads TGTGCAAGTCGCTTAGCGGGCTCGACTAGCGGCTACCCTATCATCCACGAGCAGTACTTC. It translates to CASRLAGSTSGYPIIHEQYF.

This chain links TRBV6-6 with TRBJ2-3; D is ambiguous. Germline CDR1 MNHNY, CDR2 SVGAGI (reference sequence). CDR3 length: 13 amino acids. Trimming stripped 4 bases from V and 7 bases from J, with 12 bases between. The CDR3 sequence: CASSSSGEYTQYF. The CDR3, as DNA: TGTGCCAGCAGTTCCTCAGGAGAATATACGCAGTATTTT.

This clone appeared a single time. V is TRBV4-1 and J is TRBJ1-1; 7 bases fit TRBD1. V was clipped by 3 bases and J by 0 bases; unmatched bases: 13. CDR1 is MGHRA and CDR2 is YSYEKL in the germline V gene. The CDR3 runs 18 residues. CDR3 loop: CASSHRTGTYGVNTEAFF. The CDR3 bases are TGCGCCAGCAGCCATAGGACAGGTACATATGGCGTGAACACTGAAGCTTTCTTT.

This chain uses TRBV5-6 with TRBJ2-1; D call uncertain. This CDR3 spans 15 amino acids. V lost 0 bases and J 8 bases, leaving 15 bases between the germline ends. Germline lookup yields CDR1 SGHDT and CDR2 YYEEEE. CDR3 in amino acids: CASSLALQFSDEQFF. CDR3 DNA sequence: TGTGCCAGCAGCTTGGCCCTTCAGTTCTCCGATGAGCAGTTCTTC.

This rearrangement joins TRBV9 to TRBJ1-1; D is ambiguous. This CDR3 is built from 15 residues. Germline CDR1 reads SGDLS; CDR2 reads YYNGEE. Trimming took off 4 bases at V and 10 bases at J, with 23 bases between the two ends. The CDR3 loop reads CASSPRGPVDEGAFF. CDR3 DNA: TGTGCCAGCAGCCCCCGAGGCCCGGTCGACGAGGGAGCTTTCTTT.

The rearrangement joins TRBV7-2 to TRBJ2-1, with D perhaps matching TRBD2 (5 bases). Germline-derived CDR1 and CDR2 are SGHTA and FQGNSA. V lost 1 base and J 4 bases, leaving 20 bases between the germline ends. This CDR3 has 18 amino acids. For the CDR3, the DNA is TGTGCCAGCAGCTTAGAGGGTCACGGGGAACCAATATACAATGAGCAGTTCTTC. It encodes CASSLEGHGEPIYNEQFF.

The chain carries TRBV4-1 and TRBJ1-2; TRBD1 is a possible D gene (6 bases). CDR1 is MGHRA and CDR2 is YSYEKL in the germline V gene. This CDR3 comprises 16 residues. The V end lost 1 base, the J end lost 6 bases, and 18 bases lay between the germline ends. The CDR3 protein is CASSQAAGRGRDGYTF. The CDR3 region has the DNA TGCGCCAGCAGCCAAGCGGCTGGCAGGGGTAGGGATGGCTACACCTTC.

The chain links TRBV28 to TRBJ1-2; a weak D match, TRBD1 (5 bases). The CDR3 extends over 18 amino acids. The V end was cut by 2 bases, the J end by 2 bases, with 21 bases between. Per the germline V gene, CDR1 is MDHEN and CDR2 is SYDVKM. Written as DNA, the CDR3 is TGTGCCAGCAGTTTAAGTCCAGGGCTTATTCCCCTAAACTATGGCTACACCTTC. Its protein is CASSLSPGLIPLNYGYTF.

This clone was observed a single time. CDR3 DNA: TGTGCCAGTAGTCAACCAGATGAGAGGGCCGCTCAGCCCCAGCATTTT. It yields the protein CASSQPDERAAQPQHF. The chain joins TRBV19 to TRBJ1-5; no reliable D call. The V gene's germline CDR1 is LNHDA and CDR2 SQIVND (reference sequence). The V end lost 5 bases, the J end lost 6 bases, and 20 bases lay between the germline ends. This CDR3 has 16 residues.

The V call is TRBV7-6, the J call TRBJ1-1; D call uncertain. V lost 1 base, J lost 4 bases, and 16 bases lay in between. Germline CDR1 is SGHVS and CDR2 is FNYEAQ. The CDR3 is made up of 16 amino acids. CDR3 sequence (DNA): TGTGCCAGCAGCTTAGGGAATAGAGGGAAGGCCACTGAAGCTTTCTTT. This codes for CASSLGNRGKATEAFF.

This chain links TRBV18 with TRBJ2-3; D possibly corresponds to TRBD1 (6 bases). The CDR3 has 14 residues. Per germline, CDR1 KGHSH and CDR2 LQKENI. Trimming stripped 1 base from V and 4 bases from J, with 9 bases between. The CDR3 sequence is CASSPHRVPDTQYF. The CDR3 coding sequence is TGTGCCAGCTCACCACACAGGGTACCAGATACGCAGTATTTT.

J is TRBJ1-1 and V is TRBV14; possibly TRBD1 for D (6 bases). The CDR3 has 14 amino acids. Germline V gene lookup returns CDR1 SGHDN and CDR2 FVKESK. Trimming took 1 base from V and 8 from J, leaving 14 bases between them. In DNA form, the CDR3 reads TGTGCCAGCAGCCAAGTGAACTATCAGGGGGAAGCTTTCTTT. It specifies CASSQVNYQGEAFF.

The chain employs TRBV10-3 and TRBJ1-3; D remains unclear. Germline V gene sequence: CDR1 ENHRY, CDR2 SYGVKD. The CDR3 has 18 residues. V was trimmed by 7 bases and J by 0 bases, leaving 22 bases between them. For the CDR3, the DNA is TGTGCCATCACCCGGGGTTCAGGACCCGACCCCTCTGGAAACACCATATATTTT. Amino acid sequence: CAITRGSGPDPSGNTIYF.

The gene calls are TRBV6-6 and TRBJ1-2; D possibly corresponds to TRBD1 (6 bases). This CDR3 comprises 15 residues. CDR1 is MNHNY, CDR2 SVGAGI, per germline (reference sequence). Trimming pared 2 bases from V and 4 bases from J, leaving 14 bases between. The DNA of the CDR3 is TGTGCCAGCAGTTACCCAAGCCTAGGGGGCTATGGCTACACCTTC. It is translated as CASSYPSLGGYGYTF.